This T cell receptor beta chain was recorded in a study of post-analysis software for immune sequencing data. Looking at the study overall: Relapsing-remitting, secondary progressive and progressive-relapsing forms made up the multiple sclerosis disease courses. Study-wide points: Among multiple sclerosis patients, normalized Chao1 diversity was significantly below that of controls. Samples prepared in the same batch strongly co-clustered by F measure. Roughly 5 TRBV segments, including TRBV5-6, TRBV5-1 and TRBV20-1, were more frequent in patients than controls.

Unique molecular identifiers were present in the TCR beta cDNA libraries. cDNA molecules numbering roughly 0.5 million came from roughly 1 to 10 million T cells. TCRdb reanalysed the PCR reads using MiXCR and keeps one entry per CDR3 protein. Of 180,000 or so distinct CDR3 sequences in the sample, approximately 29% are singletons; the top ten hold about 3.7%. Germline CDR1 is SQVTM and CDR2 is ANQGSEA. V lost 5 bases and J lost 7, with 7 bases in between. The CDR3 covers 10 residues. Ten or more counts support this clonotype. Antigen specificity is unknown. Input material: blood. The rearrangement joins TRBV29-1 to TRBJ2-3; D is unresolved. The TCR sequence derives from a girl under 18 with multiple sclerosis. The CDR3 nucleotides read TGCAGCGTTCCCGGGTATACGCAGTATTTT. It specifies CSVPGYTQYF.